One and the same sample provided the 20 T cell receptor beta chains below, sequenced in a study of monozygotic twins with inflammatory bowel disease. TCRdb reanalyzed the 5' RACE reads and collapses them to one entry per CDR3 protein, without DNA. Here the sample table reports approximately 140,000 distinct CDR3 sequences. The sequencing sample was made of blood. The receptors originated from a human donor with ulcerative colitis or Crohn's disease, or a healthy co-twin of an affected twin (not recorded which).

The chain combines TRBV5-1 with TRBJ2-7; the D call from TCRdb, TRBD2, cannot be confirmed without DNA. The CDR3 has 13 residues. Germline V gives CDR1 SGHRS, CDR2 YFSETQ. The CDR3 here is CASKSWGSYEQYF.

This rearrangement joins TRBV7-2 to TRBJ2-7; TCRdb gives TRBD1 as the D gene, but with no DNA this cannot be confirmed. The CDR3 runs to 12 residues. Germline V gene data show CDR1 as SGHTA and CDR2 as FQGNSA. The chain's CDR3 is CASSLYGGEQYF.

The chain uses TRBV20-1 and TRBJ2-3; the D call from TCRdb, TRBD1, cannot be confirmed without DNA. CDR1 and CDR2 (germline): DFQATT, SNEGSKA (reference sequence). This CDR3 contains 11 residues. The CDR3 sequence: CSAPLGDTQYF.

This chain joins TRBV11-2 and TRBJ1-1; TCRdb's D call, TRBD1, is unchecked because there is no DNA. The germline V gene has CDR1 SGHAT and CDR2 FQNNGV. The CDR3 covers 15 residues. This CDR3 is CASSLAGHMNTEAFF.

The chain employs TRBV5-6 and TRBJ2-1; there is no DNA to check the TCRdb D call of TRBD1. Per the germline V gene, CDR1 is SGHDT and CDR2 is YYEEEE. There are 17 residues in the CDR3. The CDR3 here is CASSGPGTGISYNEQFF. Drawing the rest from reference TRBV5-6 and TRBJ2-1, the complete variable domain is DAGVTQSPTHLIKTRGQQVTLRCSPKSGHDTVSWYQQALGQGPQFIFQYYEEEERQRGNFPDRFSGHQFPNYSSELNVNALLLGDSALYLCASSGPGTGISYNEQFFGPGTRLTVL.

V usage is TRBV28 and J usage is TRBJ1-5. Germline CDR1 is MDHEN and CDR2 is SYDVKM. CDR3 size: 19 residues. The CDR3 region is CASSFSEGTLRGSNQPQHF. The full variable domain, rest sourced from reference TRBV28 and TRBJ1-5, is DVKVTQSSRYLVKRTGEKVFLECVQDMDHENMFWYRQDPGLGLRLIYFSYDVKMKEKGDIPEGYSVSREKKERFSLILESASTNQTSMYLCASSFSEGTLRGSNQPQHFGDGTRLSIL.

This chain uses TRBV19 with TRBJ2-1; TCRdb's assignment of TRBD1 cannot be checked, as there is no DNA. Germline V CDR1 and CDR2: LNHDA, SQIVND (reference sequence). The CDR3 runs 13 residues. CDR3 residues: CASRVGGGFEQFF.

The chain uses TRBV5-1 and TRBJ1-1; the TRBD1 assignment by TCRdb is unverifiable without DNA. CDR1 SGHRS and CDR2 YFSETQ come from the germline V gene. The CDR3 spans 14 residues. The chain's CDR3 is CASSLHRGYTEAFF.

The gene calls are TRBV5-4 and TRBJ2-1; lacking DNA, the TRBD2 call made by TCRdb goes unchecked. The CDR3 is 17 residues long. Germline lookup yields CDR1 SGHNT and CDR2 YYREEE (reference sequence). CDR3 loop: CASSFGPSGGRGDEQFF.

The chain couples TRBV2 to TRBJ2-1. CDR3 length: 12 amino acids. Per germline, CDR1 SNHLY and CDR2 FYNNEI. This CDR3 is CASSAVYNEQFF.

This chain links TRBV5-1 with TRBJ2-7; TCRdb calls TRBD1, which cannot be checked without DNA. This CDR3 region has 16 residues. CDR1 and CDR2 from the germline V gene are SGHRS and YFSETQ. CDR3 amino acids: CASSLQSNRDTYEQYF.

V gene TRBV7-2 combines with J gene TRBJ1-2; the TCRdb D gene call, TRBD1, has no DNA to confirm it. Germline V gene lookup returns CDR1 SGHTA and CDR2 FQGNSA. This CDR3 has 14 amino acids. CDR3: CASSYLTGSYGYTF. Based on the CDR3 plus reference TRBV7-2 and TRBJ1-2, the full variable domain is GAGVSQSPSNKVTEKGKDVELRCDPISGHTALYWYRQSLGQGLEFLIYFQGNSAPDKSGLPSDRFSAERTGGSVSTLTIQRTQQEDSAVYLCASSYLTGSYGYTFGSGTRLTVV.

This rearrangement joins TRBV19 to TRBJ2-6. The CDR3 is made up of 17 amino acids. Germline V gene data show CDR1 as LNHDA and CDR2 as SQIVND (reference sequence). The chain's CDR3 is CASSTGGLLSGANVLTF.

V usage is TRBV15 and J usage is TRBJ2-5; TCRdb reports TRBD1, a call that lacks DNA to check it against. The germline CDR1 and CDR2 sequences are LNHNV and YYDKDF (reference sequence). The CDR3 runs 16 residues. CDR3 sequence reads: CATSIEGRGYRETQYF.

The chain couples TRBV2 to TRBJ1-6; TCRdb lists TRBD1, though no DNA is available to test this call. This CDR3 contains 13 residues. CDR1 SNHLY and CDR2 FYNNEI come from the germline V gene. This chain's CDR3 is CATVEQGDTPLHF.

V and J are TRBV5-1 and TRBJ2-4; the D call of TRBD1 rests on TCRdb alone, since no DNA is present to check it. Germline-derived CDR1 and CDR2 are SGHRS and YFSETQ. The CDR3 contains 15 residues. The CDR3 reads CASSLVRQGKNIQYF. Full variable domain (outside the CDR3, taken from reference TRBV5-1 and TRBJ2-4): KAGVTQTPRYLIKTRGQQVTLSCSPISGHRSVSWYQQTPGQGLQFLFEYFSETQRNKGNFPGRFSGRQFSNSRSEMNVSTLELGDSALYLCASSLVRQGKNIQYFGAGTRLSVL.

The V gene is TRBV5-1, the J gene TRBJ1-2; no DNA is available, so the TRBD1 call from TCRdb remains unchecked. The CDR3 spans 13 residues. Germline loops: CDR1 SGHRS, CDR2 YFSETQ. The CDR3 loop is CASRGQGVDGYTF.

The genes are TRBV5-1 and TRBJ2-7. The CDR3 totals 16 residues. CDR1 SGHRS and CDR2 YFSETQ come from the germline V gene. CDR3 sequence reads: CASSRGTQVELPEQYF.

V and J are TRBV12-3 or TRBV12-4 and TRBJ2-7; TCRdb's D gene call, TRBD1, goes unchecked for lack of DNA. The CDR3 is made up of 15 amino acids. CDR3 sequence reads: CASSLRAGGSHEQYF.

The chain links TRBV5-5 to TRBJ2-1. The CDR3 consists of 18 residues. Germline V gene data show CDR1 as SGHKS and CDR2 as YYEKEE (reference sequence). The CDR3 reads CASSLAGLRFSSYNEQFF.